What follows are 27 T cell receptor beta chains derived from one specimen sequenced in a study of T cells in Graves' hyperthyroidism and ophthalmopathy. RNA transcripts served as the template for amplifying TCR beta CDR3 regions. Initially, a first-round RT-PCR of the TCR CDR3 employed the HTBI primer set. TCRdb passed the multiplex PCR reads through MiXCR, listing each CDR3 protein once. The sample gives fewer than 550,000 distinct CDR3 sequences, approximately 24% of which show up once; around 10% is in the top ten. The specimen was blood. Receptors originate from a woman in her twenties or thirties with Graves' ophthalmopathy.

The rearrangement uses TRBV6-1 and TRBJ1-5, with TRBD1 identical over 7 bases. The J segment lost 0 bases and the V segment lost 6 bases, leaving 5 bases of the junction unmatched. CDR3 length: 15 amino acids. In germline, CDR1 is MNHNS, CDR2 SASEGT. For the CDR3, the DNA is TGTGCCAGCAGGAGGGACAGAGATAGCAATCAGCCCCAGCATTTT. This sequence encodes CASRRDRDSNQPQHF.

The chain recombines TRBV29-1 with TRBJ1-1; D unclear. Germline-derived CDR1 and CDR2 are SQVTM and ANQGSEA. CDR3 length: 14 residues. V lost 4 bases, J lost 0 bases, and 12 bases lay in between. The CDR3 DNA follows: TGCAGCGTTGCCCAGACAACGCTGAACACTGAAGCTTTCTTT. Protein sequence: CSVAQTTLNTEAFF.

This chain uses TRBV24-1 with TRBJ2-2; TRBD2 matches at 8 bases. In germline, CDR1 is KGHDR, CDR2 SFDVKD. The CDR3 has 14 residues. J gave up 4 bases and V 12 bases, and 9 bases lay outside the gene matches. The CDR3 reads CAVTPSGSTGELFF. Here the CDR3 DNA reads TGTGCCGTCACCCCGAGCGGGAGCACCGGGGAGCTGTTTTTT.

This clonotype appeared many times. The DNA of the CDR3 is TGTGCCAGCACCTACGGTACGGCGACGGGCACCTACGAGCAGTACTTC. Translating gives CASTYGTATGTYEQYF. The chain uses TRBV28 and TRBJ2-7; D remains unclear. Looked up from germline, CDR1 is MDHEN and CDR2 is SYDVKM. This CDR3 has 16 residues. The V gene lost 7 bases and the J gene lost 2 bases, with 21 bases spanning the gap.

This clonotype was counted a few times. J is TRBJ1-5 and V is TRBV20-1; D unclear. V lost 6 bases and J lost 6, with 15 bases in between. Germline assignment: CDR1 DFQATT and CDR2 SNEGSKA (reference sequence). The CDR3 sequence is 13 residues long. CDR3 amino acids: CSALQSYSQPQHF. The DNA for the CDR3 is TGCAGTGCGTTACAGAGTTATAGTCAGCCCCAGCATTTT.

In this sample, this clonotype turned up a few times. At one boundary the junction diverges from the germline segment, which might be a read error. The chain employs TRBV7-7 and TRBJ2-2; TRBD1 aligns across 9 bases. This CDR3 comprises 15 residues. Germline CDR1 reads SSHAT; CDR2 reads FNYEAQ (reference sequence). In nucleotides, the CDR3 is TGTGCTAGCAGCTCCCTACAGGGGGCCGACGGGGAGCTGTTTTTT. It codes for CASSSLQGADGELFF.

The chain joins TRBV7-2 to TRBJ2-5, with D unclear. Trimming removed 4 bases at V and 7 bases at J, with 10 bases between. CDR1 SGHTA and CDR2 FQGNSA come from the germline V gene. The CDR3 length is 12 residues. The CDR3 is CASSWASWTQYF. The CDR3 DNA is TGTGCCAGCAGCTGGGCGTCGTGGACCCAGTACTTC.

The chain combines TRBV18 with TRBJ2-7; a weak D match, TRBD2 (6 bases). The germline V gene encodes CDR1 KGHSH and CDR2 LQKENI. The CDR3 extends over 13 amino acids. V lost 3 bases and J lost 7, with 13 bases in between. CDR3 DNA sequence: TGTGCCAGCTCACCCGGAGGGGTGGCGGAGCAGTACTTC. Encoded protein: CASSPGGVAEQYF.

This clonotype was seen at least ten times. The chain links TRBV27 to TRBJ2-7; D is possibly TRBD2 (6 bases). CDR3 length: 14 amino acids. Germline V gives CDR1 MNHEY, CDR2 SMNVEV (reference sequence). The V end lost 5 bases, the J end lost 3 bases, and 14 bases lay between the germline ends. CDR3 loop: CASSKGTAIYEQYF. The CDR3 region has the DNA TGTGCCAGCAGTAAAGGGACTGCCATCTACGAGCAGTACTTC.

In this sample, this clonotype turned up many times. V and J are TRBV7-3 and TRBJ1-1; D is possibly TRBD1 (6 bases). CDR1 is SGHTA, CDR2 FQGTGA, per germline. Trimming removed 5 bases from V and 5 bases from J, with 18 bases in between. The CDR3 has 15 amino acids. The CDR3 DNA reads TGTGCCAGCAGCCCTAGGGGGGGGGCAGGAACTGAAGCTTTCTTT. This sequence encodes CASSPRGGAGTEAFF.

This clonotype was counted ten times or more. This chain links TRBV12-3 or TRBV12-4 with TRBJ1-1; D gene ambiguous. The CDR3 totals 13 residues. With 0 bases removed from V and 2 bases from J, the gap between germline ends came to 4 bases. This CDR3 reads CASSLAVNTEAFF. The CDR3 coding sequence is TGTGCCAGCAGTTTAGCCGTTAACACTGAAGCTTTCTTT.

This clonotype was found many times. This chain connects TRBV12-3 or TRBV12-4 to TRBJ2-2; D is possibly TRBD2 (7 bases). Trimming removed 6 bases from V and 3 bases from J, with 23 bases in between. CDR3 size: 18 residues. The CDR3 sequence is CASRSSNLGGQDTGELFF. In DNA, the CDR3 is TGTGCCAGCAGGTCCTCCAATCTCGGGGGGCAGGACACCGGGGAGCTGTTTTTT.

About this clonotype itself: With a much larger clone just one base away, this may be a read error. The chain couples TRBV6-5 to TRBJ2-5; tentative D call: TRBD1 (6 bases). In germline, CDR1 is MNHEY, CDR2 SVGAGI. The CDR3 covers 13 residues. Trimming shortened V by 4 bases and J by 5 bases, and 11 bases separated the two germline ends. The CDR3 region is CASSFNRVETQYF. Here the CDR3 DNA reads TGTGCCAGCAGTTTTAACAGGGTGGAGACCCAGTACTTC.

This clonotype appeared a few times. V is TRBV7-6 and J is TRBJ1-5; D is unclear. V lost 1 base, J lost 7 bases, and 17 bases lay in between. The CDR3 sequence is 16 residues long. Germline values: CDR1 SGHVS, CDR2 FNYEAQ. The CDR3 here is CASSLGTPGDRQPQHF. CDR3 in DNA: TGTGCCAGCAGCTTAGGGACCCCCGGGGATAGGCAGCCCCAGCATTTT.

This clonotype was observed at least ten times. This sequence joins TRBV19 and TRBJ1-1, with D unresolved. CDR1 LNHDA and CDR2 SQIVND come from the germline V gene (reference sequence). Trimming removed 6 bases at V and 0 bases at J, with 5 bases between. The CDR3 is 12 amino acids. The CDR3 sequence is CASRGMNTEAFF. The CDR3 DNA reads TGTGCCAGTAGAGGGATGAACACTGAAGCTTTCTTT.

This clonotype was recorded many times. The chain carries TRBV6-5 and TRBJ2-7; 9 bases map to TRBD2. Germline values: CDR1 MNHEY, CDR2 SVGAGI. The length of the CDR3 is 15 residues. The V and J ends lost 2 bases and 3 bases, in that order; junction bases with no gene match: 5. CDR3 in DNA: TGTGCCAGCAGTTACGGAGCGGGGGGCCGCTACGAGCAGTACTTC. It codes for CASSYGAGGRYEQYF.

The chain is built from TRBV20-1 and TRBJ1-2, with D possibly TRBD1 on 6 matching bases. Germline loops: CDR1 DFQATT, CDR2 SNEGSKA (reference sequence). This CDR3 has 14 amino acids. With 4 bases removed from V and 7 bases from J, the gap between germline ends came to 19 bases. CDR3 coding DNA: TGCAGTGCTACACCAGACAGGACCGGGAGTGGCTACACCTTC. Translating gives CSATPDRTGSGYTF.

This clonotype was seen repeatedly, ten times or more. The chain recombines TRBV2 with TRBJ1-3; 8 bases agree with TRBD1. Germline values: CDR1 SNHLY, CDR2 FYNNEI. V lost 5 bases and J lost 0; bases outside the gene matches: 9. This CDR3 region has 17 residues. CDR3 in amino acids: CASSPGQGRSSGNTIYF. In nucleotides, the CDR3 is TGTGCCAGCAGTCCAGGACAGGGTAGGAGCTCTGGAAACACCATATATTTT.

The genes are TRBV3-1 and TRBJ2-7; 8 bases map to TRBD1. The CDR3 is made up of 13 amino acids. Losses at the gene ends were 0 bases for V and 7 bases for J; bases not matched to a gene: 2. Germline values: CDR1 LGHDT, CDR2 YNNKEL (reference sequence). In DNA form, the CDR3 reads TGTGCCAGCAGCCAAGACAGGGGGCGGGAGCAGTACTTC. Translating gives CASSQDRGREQYF.

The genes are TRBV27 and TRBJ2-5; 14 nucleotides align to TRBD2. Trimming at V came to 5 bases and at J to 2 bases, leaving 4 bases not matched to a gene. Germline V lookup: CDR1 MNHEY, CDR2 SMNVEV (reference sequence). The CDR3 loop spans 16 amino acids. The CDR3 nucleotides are TGTGCCAGCAGTCCGGGGACTAGCGGGAGTCAAGAGACCCAGTACTTC. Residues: CASSPGTSGSQETQYF.

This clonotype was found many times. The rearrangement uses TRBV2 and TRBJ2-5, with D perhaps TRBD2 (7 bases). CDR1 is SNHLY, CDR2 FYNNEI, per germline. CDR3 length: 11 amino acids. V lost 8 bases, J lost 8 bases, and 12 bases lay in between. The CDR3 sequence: CASLGGDTQYF. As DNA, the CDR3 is TGTGCCAGCTTAGGGGGGGACACCCAGTACTTC.

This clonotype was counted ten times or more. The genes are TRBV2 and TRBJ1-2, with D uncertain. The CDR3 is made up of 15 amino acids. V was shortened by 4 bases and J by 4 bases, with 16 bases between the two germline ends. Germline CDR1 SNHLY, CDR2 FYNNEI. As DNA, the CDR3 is TGTGCCAGCAGTGTGCGACAAGGGAAGAGCTATGGCTACACCTTC. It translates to CASSVRQGKSYGYTF.

The chain's CDR3 is CASSLETGRWVVTEAFF. The CDR3 DNA follows: TGTGCCAGCAGCTTGGAGACAGGACGCTGGGTGGTCACTGAAGCTTTCTTT. This rearrangement joins TRBV5-4 to TRBJ1-1, with D perhaps matching TRBD1 (6 bases). V was shortened by 0 bases and J by 4 bases, with 19 bases between the two germline ends. CDR3 length: 17 amino acids. Germline lookup yields CDR1 SGHNT and CDR2 YYREEE (reference sequence).

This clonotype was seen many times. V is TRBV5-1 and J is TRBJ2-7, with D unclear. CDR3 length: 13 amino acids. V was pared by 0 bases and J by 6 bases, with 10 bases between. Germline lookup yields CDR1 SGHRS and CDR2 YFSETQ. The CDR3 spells CASSLEGSGEQYF. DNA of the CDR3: TGCGCCAGCAGCTTGGAAGGGTCGGGCGAGCAGTACTTC.

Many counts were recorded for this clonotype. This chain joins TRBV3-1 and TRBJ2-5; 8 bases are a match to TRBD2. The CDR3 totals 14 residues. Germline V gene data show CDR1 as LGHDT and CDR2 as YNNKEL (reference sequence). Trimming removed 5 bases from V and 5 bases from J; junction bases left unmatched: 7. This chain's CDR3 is CASSLTSSGETQYF. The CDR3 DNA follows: TGTGCCAGCAGCTTAACTTCTAGCGGGGAGACCCAGTACTTC.

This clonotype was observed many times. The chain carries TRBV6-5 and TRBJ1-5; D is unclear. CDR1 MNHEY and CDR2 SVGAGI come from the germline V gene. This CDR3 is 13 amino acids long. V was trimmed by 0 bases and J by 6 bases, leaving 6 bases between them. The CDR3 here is CASSYSVGQPQHF. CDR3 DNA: TGTGCCAGCAGTTACTCTGTCGGTCAGCCCCAGCATTTT.

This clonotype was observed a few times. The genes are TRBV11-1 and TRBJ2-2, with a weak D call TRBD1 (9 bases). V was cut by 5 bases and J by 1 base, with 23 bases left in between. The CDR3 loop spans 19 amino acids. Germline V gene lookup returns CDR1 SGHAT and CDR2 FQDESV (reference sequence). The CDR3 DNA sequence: TGTGCCAGCAGCCCCAACCCGGGGGGGGACAGGGAGAACACCGGGGAGCTGTTTTTT. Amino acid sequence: CASSPNPGGDRENTGELFF.